This T cell receptor beta chain appears in the sequencing data of a study of naive and memory T cell subsets. Findings of the study overall: Naive repertoires, especially CD8, held a few larger clonotypes, possibly memory cells re-expressing CD45RA. Over 85% of naive TCR sequences appeared only once, unlike memory subsets.

Alpha and beta libraries were amplified separately from the second PCR onward. An equimolar mix of two oligonucleotides served as the beta constant-region primer for TRBC1 and TRBC2. Four rounds of PCR amplified the ligated cDNA using nested alpha and beta constant-region primers plus SP2. A 12-nucleotide UMI and the SP2 primer were added to the cDNA 3' end by oligonucleotide ligation. TCRdb itself ran the UMI-ligation and nested PCR reads through MiXCR, one entry per CDR3 protein. The top ten clones hold less than 0.13% of a sample with 150,000 or so distinct CDR3 sequences, roughly 22% of them seen once. A word on this clonotype: As yet, its antigen is unknown.

The CDR3 is 14 residues long. The germline V and J ends were trimmed by 5 bases and 5 bases, with 15 bases remaining between them. Germline V gene sequence: CDR1 MDHEN, CDR2 SYDVKM. This chain uses TRBV28 with TRBJ1-1, with D maybe TRBD1 (6 bases). The sequenced sample consisted of naive CD4+ T cells from blood. The TCR was taken from a human donor in good health. Here the CDR3 DNA reads TGTGCCAGCAGTGCCGGGGGCGCGGGTACTGAAGCTTTCTTT. Translating it yields CASSAGGAGTEAFF.